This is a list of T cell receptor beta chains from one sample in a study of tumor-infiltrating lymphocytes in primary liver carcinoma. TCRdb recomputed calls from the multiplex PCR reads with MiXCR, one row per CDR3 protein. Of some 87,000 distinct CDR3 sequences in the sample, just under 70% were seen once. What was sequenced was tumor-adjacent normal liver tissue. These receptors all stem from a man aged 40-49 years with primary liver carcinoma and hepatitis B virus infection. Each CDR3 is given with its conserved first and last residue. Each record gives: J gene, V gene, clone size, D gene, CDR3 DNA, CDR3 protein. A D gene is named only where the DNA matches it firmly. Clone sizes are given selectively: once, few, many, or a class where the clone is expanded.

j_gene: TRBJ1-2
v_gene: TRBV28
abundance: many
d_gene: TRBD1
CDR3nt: TGTGCCAGCAGCCCGGGACAGGGTTTCTATGGCTACACCTTC
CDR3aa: CASSPGQGFYGYTF

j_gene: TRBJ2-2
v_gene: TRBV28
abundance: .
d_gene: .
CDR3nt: TGTGCCAGCATAGGGGCCCAAAACACCGGGGAGCTGTTTTTT
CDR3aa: CASIGAQNTGELFF

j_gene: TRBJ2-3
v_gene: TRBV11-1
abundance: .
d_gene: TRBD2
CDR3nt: TGTGCCAGCAGCCTCGGGACTAGCATACGAACAGATACGCACTATTTT
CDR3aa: CASSLGTSIRTDTHYF

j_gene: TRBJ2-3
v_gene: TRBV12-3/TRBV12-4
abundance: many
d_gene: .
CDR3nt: TGTGCCAGCAGTTCTACGGAGGGCCCCGTTACGCAGTATTTT
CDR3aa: CASSSTEGPVTQYF

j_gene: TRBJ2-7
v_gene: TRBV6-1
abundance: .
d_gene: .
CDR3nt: TGTGCCAGCAGTGGGGGCCCGGACTACGAGCAGTACTTC
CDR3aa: CASSGGPDYEQYF

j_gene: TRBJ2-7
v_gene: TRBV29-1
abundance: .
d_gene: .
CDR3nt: TGTAGCGCCGGTAGACTGCTTAACAAAGGCGAGCAGTACTTC
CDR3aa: CSAGRLLNKGEQYF

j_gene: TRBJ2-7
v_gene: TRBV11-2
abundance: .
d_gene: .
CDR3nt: TGTGCACCTGAGGGGGGAGAAGTCCGCGAGCAGTACTTC
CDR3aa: CAPEGGEVREQYF

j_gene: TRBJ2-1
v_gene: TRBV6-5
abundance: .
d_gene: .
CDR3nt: TGTGTCAGCAGGGAGTATAGGAGCTCCTACAATGAGCAGTTCTTC
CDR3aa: CVSREYRSSYNEQFF

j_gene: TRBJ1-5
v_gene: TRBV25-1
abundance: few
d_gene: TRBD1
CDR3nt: TGTGCCAGCAGCGCCGGGACAGAAAATCAGCCCCAGCATTTT
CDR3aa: CASSAGTENQPQHF

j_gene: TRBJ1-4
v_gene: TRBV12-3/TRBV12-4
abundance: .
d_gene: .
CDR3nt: TGCGCCAGCAGTCCCCTCGATGCCGGTTCGCACGAAAAACTGTTTTTT
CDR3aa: CASSPLDAGSHEKLFF

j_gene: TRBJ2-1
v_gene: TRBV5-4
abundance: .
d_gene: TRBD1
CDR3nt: TGTGCCAGCAGCCCCAGAGTCGGACAGGGGGGAGTTGGTGAGCAGTTCTTC
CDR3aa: CASSPRVGQGGVGEQFF

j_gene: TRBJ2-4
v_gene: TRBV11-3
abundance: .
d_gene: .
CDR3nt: TGTGCCAGAGGCTTAGCAACCGGGGAAGAGACTCAAGCCAAAAACATTCAGTACTTC
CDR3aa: CARGLATGEETQAKNIQYF

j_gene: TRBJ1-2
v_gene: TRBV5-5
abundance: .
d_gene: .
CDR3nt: TGTGCCAGCAGCGTCCGGAACAGGGCCGACGGTTACACCTTC
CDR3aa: CASSVRNRADGYTF

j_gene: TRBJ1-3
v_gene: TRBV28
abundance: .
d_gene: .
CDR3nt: TGTGCCAGCGCGGACAGCCGCGGAAGCACCATATATTTT
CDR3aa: CASADSRGSTIYF

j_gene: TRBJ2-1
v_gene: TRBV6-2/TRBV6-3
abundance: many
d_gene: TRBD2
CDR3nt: TGTGCCAGCATCCCCGGGTTAGCGGGGACCAATGAGCAGTTCTTC
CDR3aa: CASIPGLAGTNEQFF

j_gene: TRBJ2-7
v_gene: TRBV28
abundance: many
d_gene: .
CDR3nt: TGTGCCAGCAACACCGGGCGGGAAAACTACGAGCAGTACTTC
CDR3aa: CASNTGRENYEQYF

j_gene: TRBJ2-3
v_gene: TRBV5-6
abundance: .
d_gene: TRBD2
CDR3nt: TGTGCCAGCAGCTTGTTGGGACTAGCGGAGACTAGCACAGATACGCAGTATTTT
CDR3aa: CASSLLGLAETSTDTQYF

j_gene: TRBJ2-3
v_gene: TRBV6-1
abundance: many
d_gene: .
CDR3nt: TGTGCCAGCATCAAAACAGGCGCCTCAGATACGCAGTATTTT
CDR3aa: CASIKTGASDTQYF

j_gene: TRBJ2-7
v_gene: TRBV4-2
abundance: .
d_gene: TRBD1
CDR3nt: TGTGCCAGTAACCAAGGTGACAGGGGTGTCTACGAGCAGTACTTC
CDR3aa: CASNQGDRGVYEQYF

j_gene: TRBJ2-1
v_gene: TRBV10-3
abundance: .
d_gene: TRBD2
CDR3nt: TGTGACATCAGTGCCGGACTAGCGGTACTCATGGCCTACAATGAGCAATTCTTC
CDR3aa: CDISAGLAVLMAYNEQFF

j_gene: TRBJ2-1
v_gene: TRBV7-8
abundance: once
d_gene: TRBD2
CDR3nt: TGTGCCAGCAGCTTAATACCGGGACTAACGGAGAGTGAGCAGTTCTTC
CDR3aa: CASSLIPGLTESEQFF

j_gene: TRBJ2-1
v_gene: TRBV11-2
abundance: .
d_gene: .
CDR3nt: TGCGCCAGCAGCACGATGCTAGGAAGCAATGAGCAGTTCTTC
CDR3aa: CASSTMLGSNEQFF

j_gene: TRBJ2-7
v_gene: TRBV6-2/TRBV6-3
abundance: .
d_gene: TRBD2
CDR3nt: TGTGCCAGCAGTTACTCGCGGGAGTCTTACAAGCAGTACTTC
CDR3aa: CASSYSRESYKQYF

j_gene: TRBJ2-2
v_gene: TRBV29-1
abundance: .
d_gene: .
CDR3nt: TGCAGCGTTGATATTAGTGGGGGAGCGAACACCGGGGAACTGTTTTTT
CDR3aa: CSVDISGGANTGELFF

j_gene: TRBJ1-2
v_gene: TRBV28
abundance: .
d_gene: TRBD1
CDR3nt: TGTGCCAGCAGTTTACTCGGACAGGGGGCTAATGGCTACACCTTC
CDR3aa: CASSLLGQGANGYTF

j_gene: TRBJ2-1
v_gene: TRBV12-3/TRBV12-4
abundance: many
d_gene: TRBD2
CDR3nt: TGTGCCAGCAGTTTAGTCCTAGCGGCACCTCAGTTCTTC
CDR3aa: CASSLVLAAPQFF

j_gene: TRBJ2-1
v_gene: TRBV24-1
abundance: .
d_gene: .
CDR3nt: TGTGCCACCAGGGAGACCAGGGCCAACAATGAGCAGTTCTTC
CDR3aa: CATRETRANNEQFF